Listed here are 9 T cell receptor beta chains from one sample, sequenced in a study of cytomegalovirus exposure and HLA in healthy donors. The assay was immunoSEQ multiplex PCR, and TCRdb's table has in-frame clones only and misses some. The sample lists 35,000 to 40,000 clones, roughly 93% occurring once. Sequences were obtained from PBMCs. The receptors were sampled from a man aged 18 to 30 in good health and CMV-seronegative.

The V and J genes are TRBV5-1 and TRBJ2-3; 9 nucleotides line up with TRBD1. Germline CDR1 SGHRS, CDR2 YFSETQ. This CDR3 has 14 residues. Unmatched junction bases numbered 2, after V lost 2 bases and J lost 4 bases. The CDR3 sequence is CASSFGQGSDTQYF. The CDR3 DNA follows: TGCGCCAGCAGCTTCGGACAGGGGTCAGATACGCAGTATTTT.

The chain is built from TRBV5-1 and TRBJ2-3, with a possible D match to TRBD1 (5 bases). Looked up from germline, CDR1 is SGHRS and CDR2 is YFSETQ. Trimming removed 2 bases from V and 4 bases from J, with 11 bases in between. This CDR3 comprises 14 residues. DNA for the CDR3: TGCGCCAGCAGCTTAAGGCAGGGCGCAGATACGCAGTATTTT. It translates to CASSLRQGADTQYF.

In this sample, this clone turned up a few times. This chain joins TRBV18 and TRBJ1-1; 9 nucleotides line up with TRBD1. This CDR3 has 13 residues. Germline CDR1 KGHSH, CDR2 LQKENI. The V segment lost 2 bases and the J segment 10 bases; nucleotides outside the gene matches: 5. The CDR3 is CASSPMETGGAFF. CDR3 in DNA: TGTGCCAGCTCACCAATGGAGACAGGGGGAGCTTTCTTT.

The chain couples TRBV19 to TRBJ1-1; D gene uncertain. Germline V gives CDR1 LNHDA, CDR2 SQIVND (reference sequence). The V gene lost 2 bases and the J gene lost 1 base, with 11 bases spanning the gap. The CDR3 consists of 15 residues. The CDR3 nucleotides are TGTGCCAGTAGTATATTCCGGGGAGGGAACACTGAAGCTTTCTTT. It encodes CASSIFRGGNTEAFF.

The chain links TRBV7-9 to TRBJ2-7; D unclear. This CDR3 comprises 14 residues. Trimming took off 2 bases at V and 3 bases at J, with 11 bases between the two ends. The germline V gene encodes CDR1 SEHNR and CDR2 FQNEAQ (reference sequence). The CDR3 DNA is TGTGCCAGCAGCTTACCGGGTTCGTTCTACGAGCAGTACTTC. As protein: CASSLPGSFYEQYF. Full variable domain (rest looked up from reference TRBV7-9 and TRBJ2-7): DTGVSQNPRHKITKRGQNVTFRCDPISEHNRLYWYRQTLGQGPEFLTYFQNEAQLEKSRLLSDRFSAERPKGSFSTLEIQRTEQGDSAMYLCASSLPGSFYEQYFGPGTRLTVT.

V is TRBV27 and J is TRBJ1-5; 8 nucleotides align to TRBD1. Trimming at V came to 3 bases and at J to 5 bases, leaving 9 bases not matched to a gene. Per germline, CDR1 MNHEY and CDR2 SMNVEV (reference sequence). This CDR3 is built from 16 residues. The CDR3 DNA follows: TGTGCCAGCAGTTTGTCAGGGGGCGAGGGGTATCAGCCCCAGCATTTT. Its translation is CASSLSGGEGYQPQHF.

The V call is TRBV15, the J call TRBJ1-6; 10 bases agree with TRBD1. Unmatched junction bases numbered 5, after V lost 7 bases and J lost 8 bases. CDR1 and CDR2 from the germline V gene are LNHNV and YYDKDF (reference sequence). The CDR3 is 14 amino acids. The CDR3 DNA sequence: TGTGCCACCAATAAAGGACAGGGGGATTCACCCCTCCACTTT. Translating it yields CATNKGQGDSPLHF.

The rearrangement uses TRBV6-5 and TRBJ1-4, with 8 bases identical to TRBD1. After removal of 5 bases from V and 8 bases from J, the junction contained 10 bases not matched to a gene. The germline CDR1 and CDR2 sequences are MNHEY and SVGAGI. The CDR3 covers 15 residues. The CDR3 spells CASSTSGTGGEKLFF. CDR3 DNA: TGTGCCAGCAGTACCTCCGGGACAGGTGGAGAAAAACTGTTTTTT.

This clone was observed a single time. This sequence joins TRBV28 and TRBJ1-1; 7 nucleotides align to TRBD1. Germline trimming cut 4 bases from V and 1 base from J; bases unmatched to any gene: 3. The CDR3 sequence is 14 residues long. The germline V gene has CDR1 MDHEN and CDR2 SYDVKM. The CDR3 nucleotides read TGTGCCAGCAGTTCAAGGACAGGGAACACTGAAGCTTTCTTT. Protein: CASSSRTGNTEAFF.